Listed below are T cell receptor beta chains from one sample, sequenced in a study of T cell repertoires in cytomegalovirus infection. One entry per CDR3 protein results from TCRdb running MiXCR on the reads. The table lists about 770,000 distinct CDR3 sequences, almost 30% of them singletons, with around 13% in the top ten. Antigens of these TCRs are unknown. Material: cultured CD8+ T cells from PBMCs, obtained from culture after CMV antigen stimulation. The receptor set was obtained from a human donor in good health (CMV status not recorded). Some clones in this sample may be carry-over from other donors' samples. Each CDR3 is given without its conserved first and last residue. D genes are given only for firm matches. Clone size appears in some rows only: once, few, many, or a class for an expanded clone.

j_gene	v_gene	abundance	d_gene	CDR3aa
TRBJ1-1	TRBV4-1	.	.	ASTLDRTNTEAF
TRBJ2-2	TRBV5-1	few	TRBD2	ASSVAGLFANTGELF
TRBJ1-5	TRBV7-8	few	.	ASSLAQQGAQPQH
TRBJ1-2	TRBV2	.	TRBD1	ASSEVDTGTGVGYT
TRBJ2-2	TRBV7-6	few	.	ASLAEGPNTGELF
TRBJ2-1	TRBV20-1	.	.	SAREVGYNEQF
TRBJ1-6	TRBV9	few	.	ASSVQGGRSPLH
TRBJ2-1	TRBV9	few	TRBD2	ASSAPTSGAQGEQF
TRBJ1-4	TRBV20-1	few	.	SARVLTENNEKLF
TRBJ2-1	TRBV6-2/TRBV6-3	few	.	ASSYWQGPYNEQF
TRBJ2-2	TRBV7-9	.	TRBD2	ASSSNSGGSNTGELF
TRBJ1-1	TRBV29-1	.	.	SVAFFKGGLTEAF
TRBJ1-2	TRBV12-5	few	TRBD1	ASGLVLDRGNYGYT
TRBJ2-5	TRBV4-2	.	TRBD2	ASSQDWTSPQETQY
TRBJ2-7	TRBV27	.	.	ASSVDRPFSYEQY
TRBJ2-7	TRBV2	.	.	ASRGSESSYEQY
TRBJ2-1	TRBV10-3	.	.	AISESKIEFDNEQF
TRBJ1-1	TRBV25-1	few	.	ASSELLGRTEAF
TRBJ1-1	TRBV12-3/TRBV12-4	many	.	ASTRTWGNAEAF
TRBJ2-7	TRBV5-4	.	.	ASSLIGYEQY
TRBJ2-1	TRBV6-5	.	TRBD1	ASRLRSGTGGRNEQF
TRBJ1-2	TRBV12-3/TRBV12-4	.	.	ANTLGGLGDGYT
TRBJ1-6	TRBV28	many	.	ASSSVAPGYSYNSPLH
TRBJ1-6	TRBV7-2	many	.	ASSPAYHSPLH
TRBJ2-7	TRBV29-1	.	TRBD1	SALTGGKAYEQY
TRBJ2-7	TRBV29-1	.	.	SVELRGSSYEQY
TRBJ2-5	TRBV28	few	TRBD2	ASSLKAGEYQETQY
TRBJ2-1	TRBV12-3/TRBV12-4	few	TRBD2	ASSWTSGAYNEQF
TRBJ1-2	TRBV15	few	.	ATSRVQETGYGYT
TRBJ2-4	TRBV27	many	.	ASSSQGGGFQY
TRBJ2-4	TRBV20-1	.	.	SAPGLRKEGFGKNIQY
TRBJ2-2	TRBV5-5	.	.	ASSLLTATGELF
TRBJ2-1	TRBV12-3/TRBV12-4	.	TRBD2	ASTSGLAGEQF
TRBJ2-1	TRBV23-1	few	TRBD2	ASPTGGGAINEQF
TRBJ2-2	TRBV7-9	few	TRBD1	ASSSGQGASTGELF
TRBJ2-1	TRBV7-2	few	TRBD2	ASSSPGGGPLREQF
TRBJ2-7	TRBV5-1	few	TRBD1	ASSLAETGYPYEQY
TRBJ2-1	TRBV7-8	few	TRBD2	ASSTLGLAGDNEQF
TRBJ1-1	TRBV4-3	.	TRBD1	ASSQPPGQGALNTEAF
TRBJ2-5	TRBV7-8	few	.	ASSPEGQETQY
TRBJ1-2	TRBV24-1	.	TRBD1	ATSGPDRGYGYT
TRBJ2-1	TRBV7-9	.	TRBD1	ARSSDTGVNEQF
TRBJ2-1	TRBV7-2	.	TRBD2	ASLLAGGQGEQF
TRBJ2-1	TRBV7-2	many	TRBD2	ASSWPGLALNEQF
TRBJ2-1	TRBV7-8	.	TRBD2	ASSVLSGGFYNEQF
TRBJ2-1	TRBV24-1	few	TRBD2	ATSGREDVLGEQF
TRBJ2-2	TRBV7-8	many	TRBD1	ASSFGIRQGSNTGELF
TRBJ1-2	TRBV23-1	.	.	ASSQYRWRRVNYGYT
TRBJ1-2	TRBV10-3	.	.	AITLDTNYCYT
TRBJ2-7	TRBV27	once	.	ASSLLTGPIFYEQY
TRBJ2-5	TRBV7-9	few	.	ASSLGPVETQY
TRBJ2-3	TRBV5-1	few	.	ASSLNGQGDTQY
TRBJ1-3	TRBV12-3/TRBV12-4	few	.	ASSLKGLTRSTIY